This TCR beta chain was found in a study of blood T cell repertoires in COVID-19 (dated by TCRdb to 2019 to 2021). Study-wide context: Collaborator samples came from the United States, Italy and Spain and covered acute and convalescent phases of COVID-19. The material from the prospective study consisted of cDNA or gDNA derived from T cells, B-cell-depleted T cells, or PBMCs. Subjects who had been exposed to COVID-19, were actively infected with it, or had recovered from it provided the deeply sampled blood TCRbeta repertoires that made up the dataset. The repertoires were released in a freely available public database meant as a resource for research on the immune response to SARS-CoV-2. Samples were obtained from the ongoing ImmuneRACE study (first 160 participants) and from some 1,300 subjects provided by 6 global collaborators. Nearly every sample came with metadata listing a de-identified subject ID, COVID-19 status, age in years and sex. HLA class I and class II types, where available, came from metadata supplied by the sample provider rather than from assay-based typing.

TCRbeta CDR3 regions were amplified from genomic DNA using the immunoSEQ Assay, a bias-controlled multiplex PCR. For the original study's pipeline: Within the assay, amplification of reference gene primers was used to estimate how many nucleated cells each sample contained. To quantify the absolute abundance of each unique TCRbeta CDR3 rearrangement, sequence reads were collapsed and filtered. Productive Simpson clonality was computed per sample as the square root of Simpson's diversity index over productive rearrangements. Not all clones reach the TCRdb copy of this immuneACCESS table, which keeps in-frame sequences only. Checked studies attribute under half of the gap to unresolved V genes and leave the rest unexplained. From that table come the V and J calls and clone size; the DNA was used to work out D and trimming. Recorded for this sample are some 150,000 clones; roughly 90% of them occurred a single time. The top ten clonotypes cover under 3% of the sample.

Whole blood was collected in K2EDTA tubes by collaborating institutions according to the institutions' own protocols. For TCRbeta analysis, collaborators shipped samples as frozen whole blood, isolated PBMCs, or DNA extracted from either of those sample types. From V the trimming removes 4 bases and from J it removes 0 bases, while the gene matches leave 6 bases of the junction unaccounted for. From a lookup of the germline V gene, CDR1 and CDR2 are SGHTS and YDEGEE. Counted from cysteine to phenylalanine, this CDR3 has 15 amino acids. Just the 45-base CDR3 DNA is kept, in frame starting at base 1. Study-wide conclusions, independent of this receptor: The amount of clinical and demographic metadata varied by source and participant and was provided uncurated.

In its sample, this clone was seen once. Its target antigen remains unknown. Per-nucleotide qualities are absent, and no much larger clonotype sits a single base away. The sequenced material came from peripheral blood. The clonotype originates from a human donor in a cohort sampled during active COVID-19. The chain is assembled from TRBV5-8 and TRBJ1-1, with 7 bases aligning to TRBD1. CDR3 protein: CASSTTGYMNTEAFF. The nucleotide sequence is given as TGTGCCAGCAGCACGACAGGGTACATGAACACTGAAGCTTTCTTT.